This T cell receptor (beta chain) was sequenced for a study of CD8 T cells in Susac syndrome. Diagnostic criteria defined recently for definite or probable disease were met by the Susac syndrome patients. RNA in amounts of about 0.5 to 1 ug was reverse transcribed with random hexamers. TCRdb re-called the immunoSEQ multiplex PCR reads with MiXCR, one entry per CDR3 protein. The sample consists of about 240,000 distinct CDR3 sequences, almost 97% of them appearing once. The germline V gene encodes CDR1 SQVTM and CDR2 ANQGSEA. The CDR3 extends over 13 amino acids. V was shortened by 3 bases and J by 0 bases, with 6 bases between the two germline ends.

J is TRBJ2-4 and V is TRBV29-1; no reliable D call. The TCR sequence derives from a human donor with Susac syndrome. The material sequenced was CD4+ T cells from PBMCs. DNA for the CDR3: TGCAGCGTTGAGGTCCTAGCCAAAAACATTCAGTACTTC. This gives the protein CSVEVLAKNIQYF.